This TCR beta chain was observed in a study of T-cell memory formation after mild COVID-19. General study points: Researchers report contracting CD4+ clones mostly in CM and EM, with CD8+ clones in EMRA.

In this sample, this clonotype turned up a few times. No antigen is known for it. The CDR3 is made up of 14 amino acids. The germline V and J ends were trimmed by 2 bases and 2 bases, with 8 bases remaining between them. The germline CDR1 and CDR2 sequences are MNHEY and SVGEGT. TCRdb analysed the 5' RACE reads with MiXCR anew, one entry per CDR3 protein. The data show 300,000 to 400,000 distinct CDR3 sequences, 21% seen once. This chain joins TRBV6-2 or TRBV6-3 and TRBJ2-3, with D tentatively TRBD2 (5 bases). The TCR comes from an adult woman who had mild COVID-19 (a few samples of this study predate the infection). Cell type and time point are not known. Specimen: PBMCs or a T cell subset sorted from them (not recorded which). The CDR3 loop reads CASSYRGITDTQYF. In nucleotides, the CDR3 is TGTGCCAGCAGTTACCGAGGGATCACAGATACGCAGTATTTT.